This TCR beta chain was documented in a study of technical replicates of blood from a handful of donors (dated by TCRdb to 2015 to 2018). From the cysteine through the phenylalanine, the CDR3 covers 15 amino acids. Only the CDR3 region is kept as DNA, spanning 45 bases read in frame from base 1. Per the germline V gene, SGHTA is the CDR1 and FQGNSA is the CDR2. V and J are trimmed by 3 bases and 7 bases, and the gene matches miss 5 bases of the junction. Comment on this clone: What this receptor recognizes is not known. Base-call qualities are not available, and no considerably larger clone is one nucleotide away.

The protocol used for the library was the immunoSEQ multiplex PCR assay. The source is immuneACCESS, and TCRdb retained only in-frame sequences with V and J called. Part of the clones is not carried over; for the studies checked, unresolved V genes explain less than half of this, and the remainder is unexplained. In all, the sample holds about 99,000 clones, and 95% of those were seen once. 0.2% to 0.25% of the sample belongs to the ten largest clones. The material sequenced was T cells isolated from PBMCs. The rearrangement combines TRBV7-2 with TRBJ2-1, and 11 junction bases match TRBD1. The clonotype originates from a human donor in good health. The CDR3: CASSFGDRGDNEQFF. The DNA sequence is TGTGCCAGCAGCTTTGGGGACAGGGGGGATAATGAGCAGTTCTTC.